Following are 26 T cell receptor beta chains from one sample sequenced in a study of blood T cell repertoires in COVID-19. Clones were sequenced by immunoSEQ multiplex PCR, and TCRdb holds only the in-frame ones, with some missing. The sample has around 250,000 clones; about 87% are singletons. Sequenced sample: PBMCs or T cells enriched from blood (not recorded which). The origin of the receptors is a man aged 50 or older who had been exposed to COVID-19.

This chain links TRBV3-1 (or the pseudogene TRBV3-2) with TRBJ1-5, with D perhaps TRBD1 (5 bases). Trimming removed 1 base from V and 2 bases from J, with 15 bases in between. The CDR3 sequence is 17 residues long. Germline values: CDR1 LGHDT, CDR2 YNNKEL (reference sequence). The CDR3 DNA is TGTGCCAGCAGCCAAGGGGGGTTTGGAGGGGGCAATCAGCCCCAGCATTTT. It encodes CASSQGGFGGGNQPQHF.

V and J are TRBV3-1 (or the pseudogene TRBV3-2) and TRBJ2-3, with a possible D match to TRBD2 (6 bases). Germline values: CDR1 LGHDT, CDR2 YNNKEL (reference sequence). This CDR3 comprises 13 residues. V lost 4 bases and J lost 2, with 7 bases in between. The CDR3 spells CASSLAATDTQYF. For the CDR3, the DNA is TGTGCCAGCAGCCTAGCGGCCACAGATACGCAGTATTTT.

The V and J genes are TRBV5-1 and TRBJ2-7; perhaps TRBD1 as D (6 bases). The CDR3 spans 11 residues. CDR1 and CDR2 (germline): SGHRS, YFSETQ. Trimming took off 4 bases at V and 5 bases at J, with 7 bases between the two ends. The CDR3 nucleotides are TGCGCCAGCAGCGAGGGGGACGAGCAGTACTTC. As protein: CASSEGDEQYF.

V and J are TRBV9 and TRBJ2-1; the D gene is possibly TRBD1 (5 bases). The ends were cut back, 4 bases at V and 1 base at J, with 12 bases in the middle. The CDR3 totals 15 residues. CDR1 and CDR2 from the germline V gene are SGDLS and YYNGEE. The CDR3 DNA follows: TGTGCCAGCAGCCCCGACAGTGAGTCCTACAATGAGCAGTTCTTC. Protein sequence: CASSPDSESYNEQFF.

J is TRBJ2-1 and V is TRBV3-1 (or the pseudogene TRBV3-2); 7 bases map to TRBD2. Germline V CDR1 and CDR2: LGHDT, YNNKEL (reference sequence). After removal of 1 base from V and 3 bases from J, the junction contained 6 bases not matched to a gene. This CDR3 has 16 residues. The CDR3 bases are TGTGCCAGCAGCCAAGGGAGAGGGAGGGTCTACAATGAGCAGTTCTTC. Residues: CASSQGRGRVYNEQFF.

This clone was counted only a few times. The V and J genes are TRBV28 and TRBJ1-2, with no clear D. Trimming took 6 bases from V and 4 from J, leaving 12 bases between them. The CDR3 runs 13 residues. Germline V gene sequence: CDR1 MDHEN, CDR2 SYDVKM. Here the CDR3 reads CASSPGSLYGYTF. The CDR3 coding sequence is TGTGCCAGCAGCCCGGGATCCCTCTATGGCTACACCTTC.

The DNA of the CDR3 is TGCGCCAGCAGCTTGGGGACAGGGGGCGGCCGCTACACCTTC. Translation: CASSLGTGGGRYTF. The chain recombines TRBV5-1 with TRBJ1-2; 11 bases are shared with TRBD1. Germline V CDR1 and CDR2: SGHRS, YFSETQ. The CDR3 covers 14 residues. With V trimmed by 0 bases and J by 9 bases, 4 bases remained unmatched.

The chain combines TRBV5-1 with TRBJ2-3; 14 bases are a match to TRBD2. This CDR3 is 17 amino acids long. Germline V gene data show CDR1 as SGHRS and CDR2 as YFSETQ. V dropped 2 bases and J dropped 2; count of bases not matched to a gene: 4. The DNA for the CDR3 is TGCGCCAGCAGCTTAAAGGGACTAGCGGGAGACACAGATACGCAGTATTTT. It is translated as CASSLKGLAGDTDTQYF.

This CDR3 reads CASRRREGAFF. The CDR3 bases are TGTGCCAGCAGGCGCCGGGAAGGCGCTTTCTTT. The gene calls are TRBV2 and TRBJ1-1, with unresolved D. The CDR3 extends over 11 amino acids. Germline V gene lookup returns CDR1 SNHLY and CDR2 FYNNEI. V was trimmed by 6 bases and J by 11 bases, leaving 13 bases between them.

The chain combines TRBV7-2 with TRBJ1-1; D perhaps matches TRBD1 (6 bases). Per germline, CDR1 SGHTA and CDR2 FQGNSA. Trimming pared 2 bases from V and 2 bases from J, leaving 9 bases between. This CDR3 region has 14 residues. This CDR3 is CASSLRTVNTEAFF. CDR3 DNA sequence: TGTGCCAGCAGCTTAAGGACAGTCAACACTGAAGCTTTCTTT.

This chain uses TRBV9 with TRBJ2-1; 13 positions match TRBD2. J lost 10 bases, V lost 0 bases, and 4 bases had no gene match. Germline V gene lookup returns CDR1 SGDLS and CDR2 YYNGEE. The CDR3 runs 15 residues. The DNA of the CDR3 is TGTGCCAGCAGCGTAGGACTAGCGGGGGGAGGGGAGCAGTTCTTC. It yields the protein CASSVGLAGGGEQFF.

The V and J genes are TRBV9 and TRBJ1-5, with a weak D call TRBD1 (6 bases). Per the germline V gene, CDR1 is SGDLS and CDR2 is YYNGEE. V lost 0 bases to trimming and J lost 9 bases, with 10 bases between them. This CDR3 comprises 13 residues. CDR3 sequence (DNA): TGTGCCAGCAGCGTAGGGGGGCTCGGGCCCCAGCATTTT. It is translated as CASSVGGLGPQHF. The full variable domain, with the rest looked up from reference TRBV9 and TRBJ1-5, is DSGVTQTPKHLITATGQRVTLRCSPRSGDLSVYWYQQSLDQGLQFLIQYYNGEERAKGNILERFSAQQFPDLHSELNLSSLELGDSALYFCASSVGGLGPQHFGDGTRLSIL.

The genes are TRBV2 and TRBJ1-1, with D hard to call. V was trimmed by 7 bases and J by 5 bases, leaving 14 bases between them. The CDR3 runs 13 residues. Germline-derived CDR1 and CDR2 are SNHLY and FYNNEI. The CDR3 nucleotides read TGTGCCAGCACCATAGGACCGGGGACTGAAGCTTTCTTT. Translating gives CASTIGPGTEAFF.

The gene calls are TRBV4-1 and TRBJ1-1, with D possibly matching TRBD1 (5 bases). The ends were cut back, 0 bases at V and 2 bases at J, with 10 bases in the middle. This CDR3 has 15 residues. CDR1 and CDR2 (germline): MGHRA, YSYEKL. CDR3 sequence (DNA): TGCGCCAGCAGCCAAGATCCCAGGGATAACACTGAAGCTTTCTTT. Its translation is CASSQDPRDNTEAFF.

The chain combines TRBV6-2 or TRBV6-3 with TRBJ2-7; perhaps TRBD1 as D (6 bases). The germline CDR1 and CDR2 sequences are MNHEY and SVGEGT. The CDR3 contains 15 residues. The V and J ends lost 5 bases and 4 bases respectively, with 18 bases between them. CDR3 sequence (DNA): TGTGCCAGCAGTCGTCCCAGGGGCATCCTATACGAGCAGTACTTC. Its translation is CASSRPRGILYEQYF.

V gene TRBV7-3 combines with J gene TRBJ2-2; possible D gene TRBD1, 6 bases. The CDR3 sequence is 15 residues long. The V and J ends lost 5 bases and 1 base respectively, with 11 bases between them. Per germline, CDR1 SGHTA and CDR2 FQGTGA. Here the CDR3 DNA reads TGTGCCAGCAGCCCCCAGACAGGGAACACCGGGGAGCTGTTTTTT. This translates into CASSPQTGNTGELFF.

This chain joins TRBV4-1 and TRBJ2-7; 11 bases fit TRBD1. The V gene's germline CDR1 is MGHRA and CDR2 YSYEKL. This CDR3 region has 18 residues. V lost 4 bases to trimming and J lost 3 bases; unmatched junction nucleotides: 14. For the CDR3, the DNA is TGCGCCAGCAGCCGACAAGGTCCCCTAGGGACAGGGGGCTACGAGCAGTACTTC. This gives the protein CASSRQGPLGTGGYEQYF.

The V and J genes are TRBV5-1 and TRBJ1-4; D is undetermined. The CDR3 is made up of 13 amino acids. Per the germline V gene, CDR1 is SGHRS and CDR2 is YFSETQ. Deletions cut 2 bases from V and 5 bases from J, with 7 bases between. The CDR3 DNA follows: TGCGCCAGCAGCTTCGTGAGAAATGAAAAACTGTTTTTT. Its translation: CASSFVRNEKLFF. Full variable domain (missing parts from reference TRBV5-1 and TRBJ1-4): KAGVTQTPRYLIKTRGQQVTLSCSPISGHRSVSWYQQTPGQGLQFLFEYFSETQRNKGNFPGRFSGRQFSNSRSEMNVSTLELGDSALYLCASSFVRNEKLFFGSGTQLSVL.

The chain recombines TRBV19 with TRBJ2-1; TRBD1 is a possible D gene (5 bases). The length of the CDR3 is 14 residues. Germline V gene lookup returns CDR1 LNHDA and CDR2 SQIVND (reference sequence). With 1 base removed from V and 4 bases from J, the gap between germline ends came to 8 bases. The DNA of the CDR3 is TGTGCCAGTAGTATAGGGGGCAATTACAATGAGCAGTTCTTC. This sequence encodes CASSIGGNYNEQFF.

The chain employs TRBV5-1 and TRBJ2-2; 11 bases line up with TRBD1. The length of the CDR3 is 16 residues. Per germline, CDR1 SGHRS and CDR2 YFSETQ. V lost 0 bases and J lost 5; bases outside the gene matches: 3. This CDR3 reads CASSLGTGGWTGELFF. The CDR3 DNA sequence: TGCGCCAGCAGCTTGGGGACAGGGGGCTGGACCGGGGAGCTGTTTTTT.

The rearrangement links TRBV19 to TRBJ1-5; weak D call: TRBD1 (5 bases). The CDR3 loop spans 14 amino acids. The V and J ends lost 3 bases and 5 bases respectively, with 11 bases between them. Germline CDR1 reads LNHDA; CDR2 reads SQIVND (reference sequence). CDR3 DNA sequence: TGTGCCAGTAGTATCAGGGTATTGGATCAGCCCCAGCATTTT. It yields the protein CASSIRVLDQPQHF.

CDR3 in amino acids: CASSRDSLSYNSPLHF. The DNA for the CDR3 is TGTGCCAGCAGTCGGGACAGCCTCTCCTATAATTCACCCCTCCACTTT. This chain links TRBV5-4 with TRBJ1-6; 7 nucleotides line up with TRBD1. Looked up from germline, CDR1 is SGHNT and CDR2 is YYREEE (reference sequence). The CDR3 length is 16 residues. Germline trimming cut 5 bases from V and 0 bases from J; bases unmatched to any gene: 5.

The chain links TRBV9 to TRBJ2-1; TRBD2 matches at 8 bases. J gave up 0 bases and V 5 bases, and 4 bases lay outside the gene matches. This CDR3 spans 15 amino acids. Germline CDR1 and CDR2: SGDLS and YYNGEE. CDR3 nucleotide sequence: TGTGCCAGCAGTTCCGGGACTAGCTCCTACAATGAGCAGTTCTTC. Amino acid sequence: CASSSGTSSYNEQFF.

The chain recombines TRBV28 with TRBJ1-2; D is possibly TRBD1 (6 bases). The germline gives CDR1 MDHEN, CDR2 SYDVKM. This CDR3 has 15 amino acids. Trimming cost V 1 base and J 7 bases, with 16 bases left between them. The CDR3 protein is CASSLLVPGDGGYTF. The CDR3 DNA sequence: TGTGCCAGCAGTTTATTAGTACCAGGGGATGGTGGCTACACCTTC.

The chain has TRBV28 and TRBJ1-6; D may be TRBD1 (6 bases). The germline V gene has CDR1 MDHEN and CDR2 SYDVKM. The CDR3 is 15 residues long. Trimming pared 4 bases from V and 5 bases from J, leaving 12 bases between. The CDR3 is CASSSPQGNNSPLHF. The CDR3 DNA reads TGTGCCAGCAGTTCCCCCCAGGGGAATAATTCACCCCTCCACTTT.

This clone was seen more than once but under ten times. This rearrangement joins TRBV5-1 to TRBJ2-7; tentative D call: TRBD1 (6 bases). V was pared by 3 bases and J by 2 bases, with 12 bases between. Per germline, CDR1 SGHRS and CDR2 YFSETQ. The CDR3 is made up of 14 amino acids. The CDR3 region has the DNA TGCGCCAGCAGCTCAGGGGACCGAACCTACGAGCAGTACGTC. This translates into CASSSGDRTYEQYV.